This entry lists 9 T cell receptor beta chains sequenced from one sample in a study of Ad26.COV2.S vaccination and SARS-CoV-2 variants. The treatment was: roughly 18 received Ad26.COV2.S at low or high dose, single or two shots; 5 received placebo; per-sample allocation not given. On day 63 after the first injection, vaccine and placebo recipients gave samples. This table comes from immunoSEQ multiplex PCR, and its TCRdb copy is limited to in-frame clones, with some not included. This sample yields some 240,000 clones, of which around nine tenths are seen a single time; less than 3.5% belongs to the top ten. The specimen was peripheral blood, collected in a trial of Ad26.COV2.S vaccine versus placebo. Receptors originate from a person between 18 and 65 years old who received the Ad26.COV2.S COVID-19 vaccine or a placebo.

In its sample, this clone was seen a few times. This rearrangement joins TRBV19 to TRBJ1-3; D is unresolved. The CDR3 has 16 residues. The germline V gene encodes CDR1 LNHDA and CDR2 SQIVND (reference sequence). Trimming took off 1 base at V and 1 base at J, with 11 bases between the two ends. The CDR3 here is CASSIGGRRSGNTIYF. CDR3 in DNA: TGTGCCAGTAGTATAGGAGGCAGGAGGTCTGGAAACACCATATATTTT.

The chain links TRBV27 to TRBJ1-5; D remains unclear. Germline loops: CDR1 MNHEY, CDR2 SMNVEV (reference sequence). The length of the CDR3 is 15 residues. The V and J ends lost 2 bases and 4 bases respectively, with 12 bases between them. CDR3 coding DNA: TGTGCCAGCAGTTTAGAGGGCCTGGGTAATCAGCCCCAGCATTTT. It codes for CASSLEGLGNQPQHF.

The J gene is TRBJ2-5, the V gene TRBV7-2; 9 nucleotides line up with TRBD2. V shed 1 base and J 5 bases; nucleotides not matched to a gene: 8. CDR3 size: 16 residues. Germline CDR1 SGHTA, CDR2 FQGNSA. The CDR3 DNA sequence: TGTGCCAGCAGCTTAGTTTCTAGCGGGATTAGTGAGACCCAGTACTTC. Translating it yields CASSLVSSGISETQYF.

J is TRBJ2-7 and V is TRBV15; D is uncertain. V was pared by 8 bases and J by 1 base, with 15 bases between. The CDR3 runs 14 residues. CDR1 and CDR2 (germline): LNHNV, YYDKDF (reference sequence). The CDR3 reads CATGLRAFSYEQYF. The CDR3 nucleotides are TGTGCCACCGGTCTCAGAGCTTTTTCCTACGAGCAGTACTTC.

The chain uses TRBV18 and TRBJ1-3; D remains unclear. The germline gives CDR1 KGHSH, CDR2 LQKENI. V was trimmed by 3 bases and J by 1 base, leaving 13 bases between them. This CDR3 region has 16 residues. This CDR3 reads CASSPRQADSGNTIYF. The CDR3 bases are TGTGCCAGCTCACCGCGCCAGGCAGATTCTGGAAACACCATATATTTT. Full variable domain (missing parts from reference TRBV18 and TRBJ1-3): NAGVMQNPRHLVRRRGQEARLRCSPMKGHSHVYWYRQLPEEGLKFMVYLQKENIIDESGMPKERFSAEFPKEGPSILRIQQVVRGDSAAYFCASSPRQADSGNTIYFGEGSWLTVV.

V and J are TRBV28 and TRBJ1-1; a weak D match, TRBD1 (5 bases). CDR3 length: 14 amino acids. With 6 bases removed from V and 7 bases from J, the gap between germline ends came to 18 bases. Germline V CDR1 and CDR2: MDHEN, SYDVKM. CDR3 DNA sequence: TGTGCCAGCAGCCACGAGGGGCTAGATGATGAAGCTTTCTTT. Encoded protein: CASSHEGLDDEAFF.

CDR3 nucleotide sequence: TGCAGCGTTGACCTTCGCAGAGTGAACACTGAAGCTTTCTTT. Its protein is CSVDLRRVNTEAFF. The J gene is TRBJ1-1, the V gene TRBV29-1; no reliable D call. The CDR3 runs to 14 residues. CDR1 and CDR2 (germline): SQVTM, ANQGSEA. Trimming stripped 3 bases from V and 0 bases from J, with 11 bases between.

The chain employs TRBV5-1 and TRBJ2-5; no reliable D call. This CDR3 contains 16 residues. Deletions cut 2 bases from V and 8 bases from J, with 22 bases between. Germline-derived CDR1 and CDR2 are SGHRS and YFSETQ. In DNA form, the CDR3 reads TGCGCCAGCAGCTTAACGATAGTAAACCATTATGGAACCCAGTACTTC. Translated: CASSLTIVNHYGTQYF.

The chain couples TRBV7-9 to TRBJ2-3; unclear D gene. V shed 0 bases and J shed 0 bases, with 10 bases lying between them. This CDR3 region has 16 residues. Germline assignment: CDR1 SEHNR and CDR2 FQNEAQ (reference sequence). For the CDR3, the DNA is TGTGCCAGCAGCTTAGCGGTACGGGCTAGCACAGATACGCAGTATTTT. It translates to CASSLAVRASTDTQYF. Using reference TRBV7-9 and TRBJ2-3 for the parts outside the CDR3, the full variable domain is DTGVSQNPRHKITKRGQNVTFRCDPISEHNRLYWYRQTLGQGPEFLTYFQNEAQLEKSRLLSDRFSAERPKGSFSTLEIQRTEQGDSAMYLCASSLAVRASTDTQYFGPGTRLTVL.